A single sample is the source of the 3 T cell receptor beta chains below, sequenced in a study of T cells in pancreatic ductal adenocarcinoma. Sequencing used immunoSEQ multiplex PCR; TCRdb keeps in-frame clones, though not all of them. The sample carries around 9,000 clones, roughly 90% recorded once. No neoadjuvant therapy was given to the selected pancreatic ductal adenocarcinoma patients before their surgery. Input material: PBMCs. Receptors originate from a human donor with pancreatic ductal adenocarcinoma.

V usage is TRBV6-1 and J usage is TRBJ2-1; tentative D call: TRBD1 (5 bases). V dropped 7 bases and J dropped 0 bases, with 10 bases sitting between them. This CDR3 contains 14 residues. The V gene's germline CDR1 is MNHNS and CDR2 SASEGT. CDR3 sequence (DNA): TGTGCCAGCATAGGGGCTCTCTCCTACAATGAGCAGTTCTTC. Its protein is CASIGALSYNEQFF.

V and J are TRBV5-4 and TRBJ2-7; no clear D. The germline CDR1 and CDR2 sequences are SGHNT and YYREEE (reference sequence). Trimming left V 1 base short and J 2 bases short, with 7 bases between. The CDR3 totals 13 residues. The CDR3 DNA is TGTGCCAGCAGCTTGACTGGAGCCTACGAGCAGTACTTC. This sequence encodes CASSLTGAYEQYF.

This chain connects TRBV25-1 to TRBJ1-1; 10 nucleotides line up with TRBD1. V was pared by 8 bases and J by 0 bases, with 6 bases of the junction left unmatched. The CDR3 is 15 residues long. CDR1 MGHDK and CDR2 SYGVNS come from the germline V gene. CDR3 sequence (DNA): TGTGCCAGCGGGACAGGGGTGACGATGAACACTGAAGCTTTCTTT. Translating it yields CASGTGVTMNTEAFF. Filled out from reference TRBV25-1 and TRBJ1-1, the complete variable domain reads EADIYQTPRYLVIGTGKKITLECSQTMGHDKMYWYQQDPGMELHLIHYSYGVNSTEKGDLSSESTVSRIRTEHFPLTLESARPSHTSQYLCASGTGVTMNTEAFFGQGTRLTVV.